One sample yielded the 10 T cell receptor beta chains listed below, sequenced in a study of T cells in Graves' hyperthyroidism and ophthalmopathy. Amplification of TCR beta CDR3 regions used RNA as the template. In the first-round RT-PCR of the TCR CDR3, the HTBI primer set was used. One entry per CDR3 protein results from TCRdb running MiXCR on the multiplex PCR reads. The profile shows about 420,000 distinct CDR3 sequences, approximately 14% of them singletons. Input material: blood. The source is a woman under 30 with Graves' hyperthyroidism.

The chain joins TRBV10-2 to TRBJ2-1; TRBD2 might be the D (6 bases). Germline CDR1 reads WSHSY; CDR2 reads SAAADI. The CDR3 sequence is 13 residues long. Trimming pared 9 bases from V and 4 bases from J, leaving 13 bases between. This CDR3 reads CASTGDPYNEQFF. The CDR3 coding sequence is TGCGCCAGTACGGGAGACCCTTACAATGAGCAGTTCTTC.

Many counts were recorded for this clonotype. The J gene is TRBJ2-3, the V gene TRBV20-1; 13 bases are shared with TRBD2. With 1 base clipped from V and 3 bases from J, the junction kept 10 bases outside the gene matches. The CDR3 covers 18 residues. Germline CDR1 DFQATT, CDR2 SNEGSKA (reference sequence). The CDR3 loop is CSARGVRLAGGFTDTQYF. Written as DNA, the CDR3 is TGCAGTGCTAGAGGCGTCCGACTAGCGGGAGGTTTTACAGATACGCAGTATTTT.

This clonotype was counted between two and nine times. CDR3 in DNA: TGTGCCAGCAAGACGGCCGGGAACACCTACGAGCAGTACTTC. This gives the protein CASKTAGNTYEQYF. The chain couples TRBV2 to TRBJ2-7; a possible D gene is TRBD2 (5 bases). CDR1 is SNHLY, CDR2 FYNNEI, per germline. The CDR3 sequence is 14 residues long. The germline V and J ends were trimmed by 7 bases and 2 bases, with 15 bases remaining between them. Supplemented by reference TRBV2 and TRBJ2-7, the full variable domain reads EPEVTQTPSHQVTQMGQEVILRCVPISNHLYFYWYRQILGQKVEFLVSFYNNEISEKSEIFDDQFSVERPDGSNFTLKIRSTKLEDSAMYFCASKTAGNTYEQYFGPGTRLTVT.

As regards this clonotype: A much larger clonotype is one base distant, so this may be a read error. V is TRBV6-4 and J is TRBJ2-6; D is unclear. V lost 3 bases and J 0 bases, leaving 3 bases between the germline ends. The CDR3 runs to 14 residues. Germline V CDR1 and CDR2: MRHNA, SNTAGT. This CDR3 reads CASSENSGANVLTF. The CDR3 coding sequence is TGTGCCAGCAGTGAAAACTCTGGGGCCAACGTCCTGACTTTC.

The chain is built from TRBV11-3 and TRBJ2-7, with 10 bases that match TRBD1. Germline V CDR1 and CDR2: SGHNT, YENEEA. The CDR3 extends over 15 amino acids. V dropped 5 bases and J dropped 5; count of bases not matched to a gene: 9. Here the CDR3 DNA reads TGTGCCAGCAGCCAATTCGGGACAGGGGACCACGAGCAGTACTTC. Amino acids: CASSQFGTGDHEQYF. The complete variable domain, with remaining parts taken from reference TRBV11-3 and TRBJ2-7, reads EAGVVQSPRYKIIEKKQPVAFWCNPISGHNTLYWYLQNLGQGPELLIRYENEEAVDDSQLPKDRFSAERLKGVDSTLKIQPAELGDSAVYLCASSQFGTGDHEQYFGPGTRLTVT.

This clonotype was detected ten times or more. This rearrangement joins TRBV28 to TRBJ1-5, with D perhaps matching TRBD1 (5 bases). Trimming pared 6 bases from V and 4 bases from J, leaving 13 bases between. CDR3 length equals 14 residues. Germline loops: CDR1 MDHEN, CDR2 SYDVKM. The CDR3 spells CASSPPGTNQPQHF. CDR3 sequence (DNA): TGTGCCAGCAGCCCACCGGGGACTAATCAGCCCCAGCATTTT.

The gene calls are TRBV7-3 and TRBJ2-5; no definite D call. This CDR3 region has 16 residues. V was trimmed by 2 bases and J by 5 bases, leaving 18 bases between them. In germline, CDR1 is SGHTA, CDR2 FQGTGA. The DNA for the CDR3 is TGTGCCAGCAGCTTAGGAGTCTTGGCGGATGGGGAGACCCAGTACTTC. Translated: CASSLGVLADGETQYF.

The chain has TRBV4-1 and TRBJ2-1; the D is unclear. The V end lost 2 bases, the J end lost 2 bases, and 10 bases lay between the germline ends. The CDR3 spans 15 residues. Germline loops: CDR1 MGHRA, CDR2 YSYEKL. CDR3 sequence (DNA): TGCGCCAGCAGCCAATTGACCCGGACCTACAATGAGCAGTTCTTC. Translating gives CASSQLTRTYNEQFF.

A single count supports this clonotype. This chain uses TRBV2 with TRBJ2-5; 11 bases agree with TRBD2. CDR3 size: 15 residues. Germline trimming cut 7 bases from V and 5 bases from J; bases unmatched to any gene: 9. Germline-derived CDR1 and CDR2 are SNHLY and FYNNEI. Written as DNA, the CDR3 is TGTGCCAGCAAGCCCCCTTCTAGCGGGAGGGAGACCCAGTACTTC. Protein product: CASKPPSSGRETQYF.

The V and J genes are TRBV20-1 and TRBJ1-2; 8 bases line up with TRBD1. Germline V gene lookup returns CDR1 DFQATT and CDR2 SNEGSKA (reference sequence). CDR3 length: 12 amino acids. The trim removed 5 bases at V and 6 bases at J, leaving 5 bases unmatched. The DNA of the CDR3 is TGCAGTGCTTTCACAGGGGGAAATGGCTACACCTTC. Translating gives CSAFTGGNGYTF.